Shown below are 10 T cell receptor beta chains from a single sample sequenced in a study of OX40 agonist ivuxolimab in advanced cancers. Only in-frame clones appear in the TCRdb table, and some are missing; sequencing was by immunoSEQ multiplex PCR. The sample yields about 110,000 clones, about 91% seen once. The source material was CD4+ or CD8+ T cells sorted from blood, sampled in a trial of the OX40 agonist ivuxolimab. These receptor sequences come from an adult with an advanced solid tumor such as melanoma, head and neck, liver or kidney cancer.

The chain carries TRBV18 and TRBJ1-1; no definite D call. Germline V gene lookup returns CDR1 KGHSH and CDR2 LQKENI. The V and J ends lost 1 base and 1 base respectively, with 7 bases between them. This CDR3 spans 14 amino acids. CDR3 in amino acids: CASSPLGENTEAFF. CDR3 in DNA: TGTGCCAGCTCACCACTGGGCGAGAACACTGAAGCTTTCTTT. Supplemented by reference TRBV18 and TRBJ1-1, the full variable domain reads NAGVMQNPRHLVRRRGQEARLRCSPMKGHSHVYWYRQLPEEGLKFMVYLQKENIIDESGMPKERFSAEFPKEGPSILRIQQVVRGDSAAYFCASSPLGENTEAFFGQGTRLTVV.

This clone has just one count. V is TRBV10-1 and J is TRBJ1-2, with unresolved D. The CDR3 sequence is 15 residues long. Germline CDR1 WNHNN, CDR2 SYGVQD (reference sequence). Trimming removed 2 bases at V and 0 bases at J, with 10 bases between. The chain's CDR3 is CASSEGVRANYGYTF. The DNA of the CDR3 is TGCGCCAGCAGTGAGGGGGTGCGAGCTAACTATGGCTACACCTTC.

Notes on this clone: This CDR3 is also generated by other DNA sequences in the sample. CDR3 sequence reads: CASSPTEGTEAFF. In DNA, the CDR3 is TGTGCCAGCTCACCGACCGAGGGGACTGAAGCTTTCTTT. The rearrangement uses TRBV18 and TRBJ1-1; a possible D gene is TRBD1 (5 bases). In germline, CDR1 is KGHSH, CDR2 LQKENI. The germline V and J ends were trimmed by 3 bases and 5 bases, with 10 bases remaining between them. The CDR3 runs 13 residues.

The V gene is TRBV19, the J gene TRBJ1-4, with D maybe TRBD1 (5 bases). Looked up from germline, CDR1 is LNHDA and CDR2 is SQIVND (reference sequence). There are 14 residues in the CDR3. V gave up 5 bases and J gave up 0 bases, with 7 bases separating them. The CDR3 region is CASSRGATNEKLFF. For the CDR3, the DNA is TGTGCCAGTAGTCGGGGGGCAACTAATGAAAAACTGTTTTTT.

The chain uses TRBV6-1 and TRBJ2-3; 7 bases align to TRBD2. The CDR3 is made up of 18 amino acids. The ends lost 0 bases at V and 4 bases at J; junction bases unmatched: 13. Germline CDR1 is MNHNS and CDR2 is SASEGT. The CDR3 DNA follows: TGTGCCAGCAGTGAAGCGAGGAGGTGGGAGGGATTCCCAGATACGCAGTATTTT. Protein: CASSEARRWEGFPDTQYF.

This chain uses TRBV6-1 with TRBJ1-4; possibly TRBD1 for D (6 bases). In germline, CDR1 is MNHNS, CDR2 SASEGT. The CDR3 covers 14 residues. V was cut by 2 bases and J by 6 bases, with 10 bases left in between. CDR3 sequence (DNA): TGTGCCAGCAGTGAATCTGCAGGGGATGAAAAACTGTTTTTT. Translated: CASSESAGDEKLFF.

This clone was detected only once. The gene calls are TRBV6-6 and TRBJ1-2, with a weak D call TRBD1 (5 bases). CDR1 MNHNY and CDR2 SVGAGI come from the germline V gene (reference sequence). V was clipped by 7 bases and J by 7 bases, with 16 bases between them. The length of the CDR3 is 13 residues. DNA of the CDR3: TGTGCCAGCACTAACCCAGGAGGGGTTGGCTACACCTTC. This encodes CASTNPGGVGYTF.

The chain carries TRBV6-1 and TRBJ2-5; D is uncertain. Trimming took off 10 bases at V and 5 bases at J, with 14 bases between the two ends. CDR3 size: 12 residues. The V gene's germline CDR1 is MNHNS and CDR2 SASEGT. The chain's CDR3 is CATRTLLETQYF. The CDR3 DNA reads TGTGCCACCCGAACACTGCTTGAGACCCAGTACTTC.

This chain connects TRBV11-2 to TRBJ2-6, with D uncertain. The V end was cut by 4 bases, the J end by 4 bases, with 23 bases between. The CDR3 extends over 19 amino acids. CDR1 and CDR2 (germline): SGHAT, FQNNGV. Here the CDR3 reads CASSSRPPRPSSGANVLTF. For the CDR3, the DNA is TGTGCCAGCAGCTCCCGCCCCCCTAGACCTTCTTCAGGGGCCAACGTCCTGACTTTC.

In DNA form, the CDR3 reads TGCAGTGCTAGAACCGGGTCCGAGCAGTACTTC. This encodes CSARTGSEQYF. The chain links TRBV20-1 to TRBJ2-7; D is uncertain. In germline, CDR1 is DFQATT, CDR2 SNEGSKA (reference sequence). Trimming pared 2 bases from V and 6 bases from J, leaving 8 bases between. The CDR3 consists of 11 residues.